Listed below are T cell receptor beta chains from one sample, sequenced in a study of T cell responses to AZD1222 COVID-19 vaccine. Libraries were prepared by immunoSEQ multiplex PCR; TCRdb keeps only in-frame clonotypes and omits some of them. The data contain roughly 99,000 clones, approximately 86% of them singletons. Sample: peripheral blood, taken on day 0 of AZD1222 vaccination. The receptors were gathered from an adult in good health. The CDR3 runs from the conserved cysteine through the conserved F or W. A D gene is named only where the DNA matches it firmly.

V	D	J	CDR3
TRBV7-2	TRBD2	TRBJ2-2	CASSLRVGAGGTGELFF
TRBV29-1	.	TRBJ2-7	CSVALGAYEQYF
TRBV27	TRBD1	TRBJ1-6	CASTDRGSSYNSPLHF
TRBV6-5	.	TRBJ1-1	CASRPRALNPEAFF
TRBV19	.	TRBJ1-1	CATLGRGANTEAFF
TRBV30	TRBD1	TRBJ1-6	CAWGTGLDSPLHF
TRBV25-1	.	TRBJ1-2	CASSEFIGQPYGYTF
TRBV27	.	TRBJ1-2	CASSLSTLGHGYTF
TRBV6-2/TRBV6-3	.	TRBJ1-2	CASSRTYGYTF
TRBV5-4	.	TRBJ2-1	CASSTQGGPGNEQFF
TRBV20-1	.	TRBJ1-2	CSAPQGLGYTF
TRBV5-8	.	TRBJ2-7	CASSLGPGVHF
TRBV28	TRBD2	TRBJ2-2	CASLAGVGAGELFF
TRBV23-1	TRBD1	TRBJ2-5	CASSHRGRLQDNHRETQYF
TRBV12-3/TRBV12-4	.	TRBJ2-5	CASSSTSETQYF
TRBV4-1	TRBD1	TRBJ1-5	CASSQRTGSNQPQHF
TRBV29-1	TRBD1	TRBJ1-1	CSADRVNTEAFF
TRBV24-1	.	TRBJ2-7	CATSRGDLRYEQYF
TRBV5-6	.	TRBJ1-6	CASSPGTNSPLHF
TRBV10-3	.	TRBJ2-7	CAISGSEGRDSYEQYF
TRBV9	.	TRBJ2-1	CASSAQSPLSNEQFF
TRBV7-2	.	TRBJ1-1	CASSLVPGLNTEAFF
TRBV5-1	TRBD1	TRBJ1-6	CASSLSPGQKNSPLHF
TRBV7-3	.	TRBJ2-5	CASSRGSRGETQYF
TRBV5-1	.	TRBJ1-1	CASSPEGAGAAFF
TRBV18	.	TRBJ2-7	CASSPRLAATTYEQYF
TRBV4-3	TRBD1	TRBJ1-6	CASSLQTGGNSPLHF
TRBV11-2	.	TRBJ1-3	CASSSGVLSGNTIYF
TRBV5-5	TRBD1	TRBJ1-2	CASSLWGTGGADGYTF
TRBV7-2	.	TRBJ1-5	CASSLIDNQPQHF
TRBV7-9	TRBD2	TRBJ2-5	CASSVAGQETQYF
TRBV5-1	.	TRBJ1-5	CASSLNGGENQPQHF
TRBV2	.	TRBJ1-2	CASSEELIMGYTF
TRBV10-2	.	TRBJ2-3	CASSEFEGTQYF
TRBV27	TRBD2	TRBJ2-7	CASSFPGTSFYEQYF
TRBV5-4	TRBD2	TRBJ2-7	CASSLGGGGPSHEQYF
TRBV15	TRBD2	TRBJ2-5	CATSGPLAGWETQYF
TRBV10-2	.	TRBJ2-5	CASSDWAGSETQYF
TRBV7-3	.	TRBJ1-2	CASSPFVGTIYGYTF
TRBV12-3/TRBV12-4	.	TRBJ1-4	CATHRGGNEKLFF
TRBV19	.	TRBJ1-1	CASSLDRRYTEAFF
TRBV5-1	TRBD1	TRBJ1-4	CASSGSTGGGEKLFF
TRBV4-3	.	TRBJ1-1	CASSQALDPGIAFF
TRBV7-2	TRBD2	TRBJ2-1	CASSLELAGGYEQFF
TRBV6-5	.	TRBJ2-1	CASSYGPGSYNEQFF
TRBV6-5	.	TRBJ1-2	CASSYSTLMRYTF
TRBV11-2	TRBD1	TRBJ1-1	CASSLDSGGTEAFF
TRBV5-1	TRBD1	TRBJ1-2	CASSLVGQGGYTF
TRBV7-9	.	TRBJ2-5	CASSLYGDPETQYF
TRBV9	TRBD1	TRBJ1-2	CASSPGQDRRYGYTF
TRBV4-2	.	TRBJ1-2	CASSQERDRDYGYTF
TRBV27	.	TRBJ2-3	CASSTPSVDTQYF
TRBV24-1	.	TRBJ1-1	CATSVHSLGAFF
TRBV7-8	TRBD2	TRBJ2-1	CASSLAVAGLLHNEQFF
TRBV27	.	TRBJ1-4	CASSLTGLGEKLFF